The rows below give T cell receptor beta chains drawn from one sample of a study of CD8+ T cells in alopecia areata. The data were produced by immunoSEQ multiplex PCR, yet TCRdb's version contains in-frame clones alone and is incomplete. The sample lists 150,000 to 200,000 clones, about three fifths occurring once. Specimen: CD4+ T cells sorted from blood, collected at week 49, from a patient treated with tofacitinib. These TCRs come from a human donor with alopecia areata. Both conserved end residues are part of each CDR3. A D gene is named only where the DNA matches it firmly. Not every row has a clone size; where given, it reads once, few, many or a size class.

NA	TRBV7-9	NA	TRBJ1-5	TGTGCCAGCAGCTCTAACCGGGACGCCTATAGCAATCAGCCCCAGCATTTT	CASSSNRDAYSNQPQHF
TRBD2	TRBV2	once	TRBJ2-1	TGTGCCAGCAGGCTCGGGACTAGCGGCCTCAACTACAATGAGCAGTTCTTC	CASRLGTSGLNYNEQFF
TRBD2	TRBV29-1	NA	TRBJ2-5	TGCAGCGTCCGGTCCAAGACTAGCGGGGAGACCCAGTACTTC	CSVRSKTSGETQYF
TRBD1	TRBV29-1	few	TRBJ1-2	TGCAGCGCCTGGACAGGGGAAGACTATGGCTACACCTTC	CSAWTGEDYGYTF
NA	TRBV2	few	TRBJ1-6	TGTGCCAGCAGTGAAGGGGTAGGTGATTCACCCCTCCACTTT	CASSEGVGDSPLHF
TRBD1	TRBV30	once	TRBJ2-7	TGTGCCTGGAATAACAGGGGACGCGAGCAGTACTTC	CAWNNRGREQYF
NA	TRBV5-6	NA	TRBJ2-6	TGTGCCAGCAGCTTGACAGGCTCCGGGGCCAACGTCCTGACTTTC	CASSLTGSGANVLTF
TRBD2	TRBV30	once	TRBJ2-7	TGTGCCTGGAGTGTAGGGACTAGCGGGGGGACCTACGAGCAGTACTTC	CAWSVGTSGGTYEQYF
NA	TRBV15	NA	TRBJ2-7	TGTGCCACCAGCAGAACTCCCGGGACTGAACTGTCCTACGAGCAGTACTTC	CATSRTPGTELSYEQYF
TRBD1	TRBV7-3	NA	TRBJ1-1	TGTGCCAGCAGCCCACAGGGGGCGAAGGGCACTGAAGCTTTCTTT	CASSPQGAKGTEAFF
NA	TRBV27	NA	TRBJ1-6	TGTGCCAGCAGTTGGGCAGGCGATTCACCCCTCCACTTT	CASSWAGDSPLHF
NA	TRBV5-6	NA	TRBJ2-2	TGTGCCAGCAGGGGTCCGGAGAGGACCACCGGGGAGCTGTTTTTT	CASRGPERTTGELFF
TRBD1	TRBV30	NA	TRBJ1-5	TGTGCCTGGAGGGAACCGACAGGGATAAATCAGCCCCAGCATTTT	CAWREPTGINQPQHF
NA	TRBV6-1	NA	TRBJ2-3	TGTGCCAGCAGTGTGACTCTCACAGATACGCAGTATTTT	CASSVTLTDTQYF
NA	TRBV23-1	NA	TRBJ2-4	TGCGCCAGCAGTCAATCTGGACCCATTCAGTACTTC	CASSQSGPIQYF
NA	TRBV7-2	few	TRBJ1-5	TGTGCCAGCAGCCCTTCGATGGGGGGGATCAATCAGCCCCAGCATTTT	CASSPSMGGINQPQHF
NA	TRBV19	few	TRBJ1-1	TGTGCCAGTAGTAAGGAGGGGAACACTGAAGCTTTCTTT	CASSKEGNTEAFF
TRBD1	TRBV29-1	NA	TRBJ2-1	TGCAGCGTTGTGAGCCGTTTAGGACAGGGGACCTACAATGAGCAGTTCTTC	CSVVSRLGQGTYNEQFF
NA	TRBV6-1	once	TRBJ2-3	TGTGCCAGCAGTGAAGGGGGAGTTATAGATACGCAGTATTTT	CASSEGGVIDTQYF
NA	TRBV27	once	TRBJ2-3	TGTGCCAGCACCCACGGGGGCACAGATACGCAGTATTTT	CASTHGGTDTQYF
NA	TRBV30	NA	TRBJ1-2	TGTGCCTGGAGTGTTCCTCAACGACGACCGAACTATGGCTACACCTTC	CAWSVPQRRPNYGYTF
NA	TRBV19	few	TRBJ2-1	TGTGCCAGTATGGCGGGGGCCCTCAATGAGCAGTTCTTC	CASMAGALNEQFF
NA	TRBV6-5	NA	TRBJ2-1	TGTGCCAGCAGTAAGTACAATGAGCAGTTCTTC	CASSKYNEQFF
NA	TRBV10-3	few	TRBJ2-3	TGTGCCATCAGTGAGTCGGTGGGGAAAGATACGCAGTATTTT	CAISESVGKDTQYF
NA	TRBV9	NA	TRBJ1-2	TGTGCCAGCAGCCTCCCGCAAGGGCTCGGCTACACCTTC	CASSLPQGLGYTF
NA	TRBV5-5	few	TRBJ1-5	TGTGCCAGCAGCTTGGGCGAGCCAGTGGGTCAGCCCCAGCATTTT	CASSLGEPVGQPQHF
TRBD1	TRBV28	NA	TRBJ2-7	TGTGCCAGCAGTTTACCCACAGGGGGCGAGAATCGCGAGCAGTACTTC	CASSLPTGGENREQYF
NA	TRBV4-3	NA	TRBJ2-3	TGCGCCAGCAGATCACAGGATACGGGGGTGACCGATACGCAGTATTTT	CASRSQDTGVTDTQYF
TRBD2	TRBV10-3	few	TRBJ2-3	TGTGCCATCAGGGGACTAGATGGTGGGGATACGCAGTATTTT	CAIRGLDGGDTQYF
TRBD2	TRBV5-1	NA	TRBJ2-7	TGCGCCAGCAGCCAAGCGGGGCCTACGGAGCAGTACTTC	CASSQAGPTEQYF
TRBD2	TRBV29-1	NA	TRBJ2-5	TGCAGCGTTGTCGGGACTAGCGGGGACCAAGAGACCCAGTACTTC	CSVVGTSGDQETQYF
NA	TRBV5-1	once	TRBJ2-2	TGCGCCAGCAGCTTGGACTCGTACACCGGGGAGCTGTTTTTT	CASSLDSYTGELFF
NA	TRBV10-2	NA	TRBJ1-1	TGCGCCAGCAGGAGGGGGGACACTGAAGCTTTCTTT	CASRRGDTEAFF
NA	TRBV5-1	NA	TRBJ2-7	TGCGCCAGCAGCCAGGACAGCAACTACGAGCAGTACTTC	CASSQDSNYEQYF
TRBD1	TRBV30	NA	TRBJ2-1	TGTGCCTGGAGTGACCTAGGGACAGACCAAAATGAGCAGTTCTTC	CAWSDLGTDQNEQFF